The clone carrying this T cell receptor beta chain has a handful of counts. Its antigen remains unknown. A read error may be the cause here, since a much bigger clone is one base away. The data are from a study of T cells in Graves' hyperthyroidism and ophthalmopathy. Study summary: Peripheral blood collection took place at initial diagnosis, before any treatment. Study-level findings and limits: Most thyroid clonotypes with frequency above 0.001 were detected in blood.

Hyperthyroidism of Graves' type that showed no ophthalmopathy progression within 18 months was stable. Deletions cut 4 bases from V and 1 base from J, with 8 bases between. CDR3 length equals 14 residues. Amplified TCR beta CDR3 regions derived from RNA transcripts. During a first-round RT-PCR of the TCR CDR3, the HTBI primer set was used. TCRdb itself ran the multiplex PCR reads through MiXCR, one entry per CDR3 protein. The profile shows approximately 870,000 distinct CDR3 sequences, 35% to 45% of them singletons. The sequence was obtained from a man between 18 and 35 years old with Graves' hyperthyroidism. This chain connects TRBV12-3 or TRBV12-4 to TRBJ1-5, with a weak D call TRBD1 (5 bases). Sequencing was carried out using blood. This CDR3 reads CASSSGQSNQPQHF. The CDR3 nucleotides read TGTGCCAGCAGTTCAGGGCAGAGCAATCAGCCCCAGCATTTT.